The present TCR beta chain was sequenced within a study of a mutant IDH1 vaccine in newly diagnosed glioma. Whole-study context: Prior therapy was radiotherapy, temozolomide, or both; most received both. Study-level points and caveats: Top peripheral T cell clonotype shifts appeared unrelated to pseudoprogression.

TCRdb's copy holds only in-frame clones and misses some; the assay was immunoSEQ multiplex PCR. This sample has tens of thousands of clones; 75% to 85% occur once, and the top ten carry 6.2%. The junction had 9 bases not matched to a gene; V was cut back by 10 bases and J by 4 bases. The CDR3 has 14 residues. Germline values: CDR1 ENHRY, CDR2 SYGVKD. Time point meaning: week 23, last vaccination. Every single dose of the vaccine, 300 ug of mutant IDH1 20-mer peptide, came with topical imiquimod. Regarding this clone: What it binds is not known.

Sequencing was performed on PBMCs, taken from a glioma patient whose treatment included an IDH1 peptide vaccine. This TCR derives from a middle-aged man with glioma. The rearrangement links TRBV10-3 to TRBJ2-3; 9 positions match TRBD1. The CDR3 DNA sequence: TGTGCCACCGGGGACCGGGACAGGGCAGATACGCAGTATTTT. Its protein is CATGDRDRADTQYF.